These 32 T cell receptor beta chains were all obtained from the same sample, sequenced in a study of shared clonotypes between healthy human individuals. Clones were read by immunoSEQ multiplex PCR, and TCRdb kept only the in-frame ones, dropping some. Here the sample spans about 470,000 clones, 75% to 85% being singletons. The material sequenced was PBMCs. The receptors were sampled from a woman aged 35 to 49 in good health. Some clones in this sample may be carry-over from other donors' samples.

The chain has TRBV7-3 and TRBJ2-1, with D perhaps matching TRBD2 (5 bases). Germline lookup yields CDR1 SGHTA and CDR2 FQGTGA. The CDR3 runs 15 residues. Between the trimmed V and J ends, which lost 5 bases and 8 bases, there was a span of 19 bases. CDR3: CASSQTGGFWDEQFF. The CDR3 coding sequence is TGTGCCAGCAGCCAAACCGGCGGGTTTTGGGATGAGCAGTTCTTC.

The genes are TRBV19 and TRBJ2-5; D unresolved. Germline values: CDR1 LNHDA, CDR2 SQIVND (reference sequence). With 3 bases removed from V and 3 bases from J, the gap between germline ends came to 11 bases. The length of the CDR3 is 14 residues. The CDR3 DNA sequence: TGTGCCAGTAGTATGGGTCGGTCAGAAGAGACCCAGTACTTC. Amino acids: CASSMGRSEETQYF.

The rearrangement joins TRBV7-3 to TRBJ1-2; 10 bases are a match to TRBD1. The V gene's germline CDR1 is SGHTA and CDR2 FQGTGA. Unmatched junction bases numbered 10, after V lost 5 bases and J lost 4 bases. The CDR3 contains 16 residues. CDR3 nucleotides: TGTGCCAGCAGCCCGAAGGGGACAGGGGTAACCTATGGCTACACCTTC. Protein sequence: CASSPKGTGVTYGYTF.

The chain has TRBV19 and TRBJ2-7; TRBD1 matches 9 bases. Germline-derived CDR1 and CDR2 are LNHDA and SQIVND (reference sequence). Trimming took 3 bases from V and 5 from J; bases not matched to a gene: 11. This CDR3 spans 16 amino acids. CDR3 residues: CASSIVVGTGNDEQYF. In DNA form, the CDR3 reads TGTGCCAGTAGTATTGTGGTTGGGACAGGGAATGACGAGCAGTACTTC.

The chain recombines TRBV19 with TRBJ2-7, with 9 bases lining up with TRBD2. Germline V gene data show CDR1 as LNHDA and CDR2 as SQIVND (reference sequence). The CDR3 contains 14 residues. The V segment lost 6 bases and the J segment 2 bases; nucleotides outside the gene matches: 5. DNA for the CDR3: TGTGCCAGTAGCCCTATAGCGGGGGCCTACGAGCAGTACTTC. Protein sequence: CASSPIAGAYEQYF.

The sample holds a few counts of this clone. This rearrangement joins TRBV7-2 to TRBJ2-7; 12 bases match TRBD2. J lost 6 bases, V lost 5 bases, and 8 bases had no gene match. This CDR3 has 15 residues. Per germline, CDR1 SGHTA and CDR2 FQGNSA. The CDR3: CASSTPGLAGFEQYF. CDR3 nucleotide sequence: TGTGCCAGCAGCACACCGGGACTAGCGGGCTTCGAGCAGTACTTC. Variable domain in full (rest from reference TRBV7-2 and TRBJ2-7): GAGVSQSPSNKVTEKGKDVELRCDPISGHTALYWYRQSLGQGLEFLIYFQGNSAPDKSGLPSDRFSAERTGGSVSTLTIQRTQQEDSAVYLCASSTPGLAGFEQYFGPGTRLTVT.

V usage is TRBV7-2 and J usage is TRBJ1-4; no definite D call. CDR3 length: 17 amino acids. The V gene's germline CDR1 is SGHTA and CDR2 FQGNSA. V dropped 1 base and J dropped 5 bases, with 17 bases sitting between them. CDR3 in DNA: TGTGCCAGCAGCTTAGTAGGTCGTGCAGATCACAATGAAAAACTGTTTTTT. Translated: CASSLVGRADHNEKLFF. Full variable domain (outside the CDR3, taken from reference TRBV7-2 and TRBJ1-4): GAGVSQSPSNKVTEKGKDVELRCDPISGHTALYWYRQSLGQGLEFLIYFQGNSAPDKSGLPSDRFSAERTGGSVSTLTIQRTQQEDSAVYLCASSLVGRADHNEKLFFGSGTQLSVL.

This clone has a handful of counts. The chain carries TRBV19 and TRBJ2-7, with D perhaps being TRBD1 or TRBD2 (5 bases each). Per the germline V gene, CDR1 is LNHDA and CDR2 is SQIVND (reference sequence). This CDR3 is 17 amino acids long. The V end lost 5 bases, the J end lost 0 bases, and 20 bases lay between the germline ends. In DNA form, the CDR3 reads TGTGCCAGTAGTCCTTCTTCCGGGACCGCGAGCTCCTACGAGCAGTACTTC. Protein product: CASSPSSGTASSYEQYF.

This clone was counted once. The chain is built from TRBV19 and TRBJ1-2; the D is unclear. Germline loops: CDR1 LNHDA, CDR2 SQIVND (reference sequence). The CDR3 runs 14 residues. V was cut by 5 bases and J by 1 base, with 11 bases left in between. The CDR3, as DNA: TGTGCCAGTAGTGCCGCTCTGCTTAACTATGGCTACACCTTC. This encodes CASSAALLNYGYTF.

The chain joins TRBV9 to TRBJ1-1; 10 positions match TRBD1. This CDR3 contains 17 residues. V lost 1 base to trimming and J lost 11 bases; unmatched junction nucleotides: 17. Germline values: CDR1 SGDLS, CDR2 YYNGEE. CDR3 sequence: CASSVTAGTGVLSGAFF. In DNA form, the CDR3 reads TGTGCCAGCAGCGTAACCGCCGGGACAGGGGTGCTTAGTGGGGCTTTCTTT. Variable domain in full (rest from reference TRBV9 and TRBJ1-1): DSGVTQTPKHLITATGQRVTLRCSPRSGDLSVYWYQQSLDQGLQFLIQYYNGEERAKGNILERFSAQQFPDLHSELNLSSLELGDSALYFCASSVTAGTGVLSGAFFGQGTRLTVV.

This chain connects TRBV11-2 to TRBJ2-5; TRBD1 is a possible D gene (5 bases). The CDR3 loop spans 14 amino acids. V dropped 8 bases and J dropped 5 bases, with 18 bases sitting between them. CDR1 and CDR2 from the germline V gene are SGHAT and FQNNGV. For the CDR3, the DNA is TGTGCCAGCTCGGACACGCCAAACGGGGAGACCCAGTACTTC. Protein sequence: CASSDTPNGETQYF.

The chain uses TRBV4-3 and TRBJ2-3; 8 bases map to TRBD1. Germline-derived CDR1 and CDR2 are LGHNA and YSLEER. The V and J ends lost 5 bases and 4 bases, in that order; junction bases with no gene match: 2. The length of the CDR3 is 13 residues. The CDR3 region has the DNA TGCGCCAGCAGCGACAGGGGCGCAGATACGCAGTATTTT. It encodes CASSDRGADTQYF.

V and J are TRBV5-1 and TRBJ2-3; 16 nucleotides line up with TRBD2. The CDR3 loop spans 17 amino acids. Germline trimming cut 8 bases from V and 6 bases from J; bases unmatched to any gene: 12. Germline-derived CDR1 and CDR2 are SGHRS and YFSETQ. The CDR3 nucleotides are TGCGCCAGTCGAATTACGGGACTAGCGGGAGGGTCTGATACGCAGTATTTT. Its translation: CASRITGLAGGSDTQYF.

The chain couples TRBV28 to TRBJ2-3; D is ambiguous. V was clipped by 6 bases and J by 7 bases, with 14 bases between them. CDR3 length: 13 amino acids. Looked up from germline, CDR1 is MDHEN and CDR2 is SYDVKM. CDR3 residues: CASSQIGRNTQYF. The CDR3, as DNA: TGTGCCAGCAGCCAAATCGGACGAAATACGCAGTATTTT.

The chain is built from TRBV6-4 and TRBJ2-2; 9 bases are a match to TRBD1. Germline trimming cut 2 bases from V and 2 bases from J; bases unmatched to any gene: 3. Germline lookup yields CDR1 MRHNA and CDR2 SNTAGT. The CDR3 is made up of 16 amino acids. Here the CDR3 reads CASSDAGQGNTGELFF. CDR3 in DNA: TGTGCCAGCAGTGACGCGGGACAGGGAAACACCGGGGAGCTGTTTTTT.

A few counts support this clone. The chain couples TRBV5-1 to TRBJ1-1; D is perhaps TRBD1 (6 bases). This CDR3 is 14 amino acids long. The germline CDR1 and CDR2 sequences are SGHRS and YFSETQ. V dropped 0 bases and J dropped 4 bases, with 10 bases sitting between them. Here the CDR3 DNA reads TGCGCCAGCAGCTTGGTCCAGGGGAGCACTGAAGCTTTCTTT. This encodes CASSLVQGSTEAFF.

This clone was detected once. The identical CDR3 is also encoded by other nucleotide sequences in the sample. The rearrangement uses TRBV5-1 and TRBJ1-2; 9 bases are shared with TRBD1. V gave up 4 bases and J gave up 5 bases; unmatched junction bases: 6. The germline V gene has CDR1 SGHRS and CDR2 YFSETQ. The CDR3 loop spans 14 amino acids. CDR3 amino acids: CASSPGTGFYGYTF. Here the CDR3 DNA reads TGCGCCAGCAGCCCCGGGACAGGGTTTTATGGCTACACCTTC. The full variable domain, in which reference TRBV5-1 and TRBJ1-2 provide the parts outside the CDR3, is KAGVTQTPRYLIKTRGQQVTLSCSPISGHRSVSWYQQTPGQGLQFLFEYFSETQRNKGNFPGRFSGRQFSNSRSEMNVSTLELGDSALYLCASSPGTGFYGYTFGSGTRLTVV.

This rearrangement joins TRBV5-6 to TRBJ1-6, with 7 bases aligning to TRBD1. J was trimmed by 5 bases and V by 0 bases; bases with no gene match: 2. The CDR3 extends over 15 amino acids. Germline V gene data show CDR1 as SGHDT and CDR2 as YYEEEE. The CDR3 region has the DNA TGTGCCAGCAGCTTGGGGGACAGAGATAATTCACCCCTCCACTTT. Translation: CASSLGDRDNSPLHF.

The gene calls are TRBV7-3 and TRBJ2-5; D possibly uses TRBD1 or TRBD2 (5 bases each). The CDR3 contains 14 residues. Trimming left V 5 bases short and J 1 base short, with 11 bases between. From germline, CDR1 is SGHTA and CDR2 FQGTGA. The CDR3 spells CASSHSGTQETQYF. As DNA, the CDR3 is TGTGCCAGCAGCCACTCCGGGACCCAAGAGACCCAGTACTTC. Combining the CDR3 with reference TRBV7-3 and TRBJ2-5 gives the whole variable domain GAGVSQTPSNKVTEKGKYVELRCDPISGHTALYWYRQSLGQGPEFLIYFQGTGAADDSGLPNDRFFAVRPEGSVSTLKIQRTERGDSAVYLCASSHSGTQETQYFGPGTRLLVL.

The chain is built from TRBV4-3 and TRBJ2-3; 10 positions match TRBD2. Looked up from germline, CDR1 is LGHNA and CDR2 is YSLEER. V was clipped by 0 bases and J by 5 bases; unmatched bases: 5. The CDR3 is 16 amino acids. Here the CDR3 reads CASSQEEREGRDTQYF. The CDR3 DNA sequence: TGCGCCAGCAGCCAAGAAGAGCGGGAGGGCCGAGATACGCAGTATTTT.

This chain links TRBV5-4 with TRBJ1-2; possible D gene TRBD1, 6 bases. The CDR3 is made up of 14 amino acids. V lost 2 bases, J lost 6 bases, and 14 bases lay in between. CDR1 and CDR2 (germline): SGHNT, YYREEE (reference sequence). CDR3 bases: TGTGCCAGCAGCTTCTGGGGGGCGGCCCATGGCTACACCTTC. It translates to CASSFWGAAHGYTF.

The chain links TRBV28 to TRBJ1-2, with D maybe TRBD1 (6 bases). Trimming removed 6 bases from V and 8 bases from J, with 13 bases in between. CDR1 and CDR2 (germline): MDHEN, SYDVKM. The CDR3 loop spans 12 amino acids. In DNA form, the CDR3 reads TGTGCCAGCAGGACAGGAGGCCTGGGCTACACCTTC. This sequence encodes CASRTGGLGYTF.

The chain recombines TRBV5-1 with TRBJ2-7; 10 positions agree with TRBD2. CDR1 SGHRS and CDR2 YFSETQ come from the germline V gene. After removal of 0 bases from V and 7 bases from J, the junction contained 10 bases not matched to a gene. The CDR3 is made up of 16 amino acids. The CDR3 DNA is TGCGCCAGCAGCTTGGTGATAGCGGGAGGCCTTGCGGAGCAGTACTTC. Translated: CASSLVIAGGLAEQYF.

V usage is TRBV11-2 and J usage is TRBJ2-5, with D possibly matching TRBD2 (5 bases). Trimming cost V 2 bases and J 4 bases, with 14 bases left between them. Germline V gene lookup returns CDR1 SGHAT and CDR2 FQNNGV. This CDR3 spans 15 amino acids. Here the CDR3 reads CASSLRRIRGETQYF. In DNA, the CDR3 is TGTGCCAGCAGCTTAAGGAGGATACGGGGAGAGACCCAGTACTTC.

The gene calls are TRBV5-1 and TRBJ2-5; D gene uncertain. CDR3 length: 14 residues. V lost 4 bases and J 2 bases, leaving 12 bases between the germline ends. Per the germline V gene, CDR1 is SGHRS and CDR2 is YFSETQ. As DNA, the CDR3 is TGCGCCAGCAGCCAGGATCCGCAACAAGAGACCCAGTACTTC. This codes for CASSQDPQQETQYF.

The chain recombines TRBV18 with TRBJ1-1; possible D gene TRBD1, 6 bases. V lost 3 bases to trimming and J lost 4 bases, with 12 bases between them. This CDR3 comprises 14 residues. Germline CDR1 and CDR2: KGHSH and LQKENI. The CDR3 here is CASSPGGAGTEAFF. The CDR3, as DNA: TGTGCCAGCTCACCCGGGGGGGCTGGCACTGAAGCTTTCTTT.

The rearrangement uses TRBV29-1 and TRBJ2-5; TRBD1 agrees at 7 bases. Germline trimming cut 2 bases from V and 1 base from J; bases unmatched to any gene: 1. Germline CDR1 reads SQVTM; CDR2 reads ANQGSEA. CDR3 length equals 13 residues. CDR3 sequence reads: CSVERDSQETQYF. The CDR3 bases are TGCAGCGTTGAAAGGGACAGCCAAGAGACCCAGTACTTC.

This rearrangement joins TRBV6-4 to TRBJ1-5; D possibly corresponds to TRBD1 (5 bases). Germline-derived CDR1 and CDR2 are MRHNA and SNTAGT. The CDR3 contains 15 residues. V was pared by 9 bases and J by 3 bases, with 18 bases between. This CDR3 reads CARKRRLGDNQPQHF. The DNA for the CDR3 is TGTGCCAGAAAACGACGGCTAGGGGACAATCAGCCCCAGCATTTT.

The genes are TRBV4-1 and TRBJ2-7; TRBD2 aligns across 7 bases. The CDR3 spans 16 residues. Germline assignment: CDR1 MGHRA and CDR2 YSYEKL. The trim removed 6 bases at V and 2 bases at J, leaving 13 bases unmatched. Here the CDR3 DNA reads TGCGCCAGCAGGTCCATTCTTAGCGGGCGAACCTACGAGCAGTACTTC. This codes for CASRSILSGRTYEQYF.

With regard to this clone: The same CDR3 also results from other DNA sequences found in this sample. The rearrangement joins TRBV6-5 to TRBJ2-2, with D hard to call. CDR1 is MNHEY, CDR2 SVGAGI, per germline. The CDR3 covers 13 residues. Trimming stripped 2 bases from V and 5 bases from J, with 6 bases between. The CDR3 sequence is CASSYGRTGELFF. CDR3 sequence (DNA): TGTGCCAGCAGTTACGGCAGAACCGGGGAGCTGTTTTTT.

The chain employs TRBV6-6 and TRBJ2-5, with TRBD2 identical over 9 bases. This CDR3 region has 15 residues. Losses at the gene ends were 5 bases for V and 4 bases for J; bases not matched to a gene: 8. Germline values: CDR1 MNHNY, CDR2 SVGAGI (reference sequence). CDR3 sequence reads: CASSLRVAGVETQYF. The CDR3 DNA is TGTGCCAGCAGTCTCCGGGTAGCGGGAGTAGAGACCCAGTACTTC.

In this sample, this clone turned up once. The CDR3 here is CASSVRSLNTEAFF. As DNA, the CDR3 is TGTGCCAGCAGCGTAAGGTCCCTCAACACTGAAGCTTTCTTT. V gene TRBV9 combines with J gene TRBJ1-1; D remains ambiguous. This CDR3 is 14 amino acids long. Looked up from germline, CDR1 is SGDLS and CDR2 is YYNGEE. Trimming shortened V by 1 base and J by 2 bases, and 9 bases separated the two germline ends.